One sample yielded the 15 T cell receptor beta chains listed below, sequenced in a study of blood T cell repertoires in COVID-19. Here immunoSEQ multiplex PCR was the method, and the copy in TCRdb shows in-frame clones only, minus some. The sample has 470,000 or so clones, 70% to 90% seen once. Sequencing was performed on peripheral blood. The receptors stem from a human donor in a cohort sampled during active COVID-19.

This sequence joins TRBV28 and TRBJ1-2; TRBD1 matches at 9 bases. The germline V gene encodes CDR1 MDHEN and CDR2 SYDVKM. The V segment lost 2 bases and the J segment 5 bases; nucleotides outside the gene matches: 0. The CDR3 runs 13 residues. CDR3 in amino acids: CASSLGTGYGYTF. The CDR3 DNA reads TGTGCCAGCAGTTTAGGGACAGGGTATGGCTACACCTTC.

The rearrangement joins TRBV4-1 to TRBJ2-2; TRBD1 might be the D (5 bases). Germline CDR1 reads MGHRA; CDR2 reads YSYEKL. Trimming pared 0 bases from V and 1 base from J, leaving 12 bases between. The CDR3 contains 17 residues. DNA of the CDR3: TGCGCCAGCAGCCAAGATAGAATCCAGGGGAACACCGGGGAGCTGTTTTTT. Translating gives CASSQDRIQGNTGELFF.

The rearrangement joins TRBV6-5 to TRBJ2-5; 7 bases fit TRBD1. With 8 bases clipped from V and 7 bases from J, the junction kept 16 bases outside the gene matches. The germline CDR1 and CDR2 sequences are MNHEY and SVGAGI. The CDR3 spans 15 residues. The CDR3 nucleotides are TGTGCCAGCCGAACTACCACAGGGGCCGCCGGGACCCAGTACTTC. Its translation is CASRTTTGAAGTQYF.

V gene TRBV18 combines with J gene TRBJ2-6; possibly TRBD1 for D (7 bases). CDR1 is KGHSH and CDR2 is LQKENI in the germline V gene. V was shortened by 3 bases and J by 0 bases, with 18 bases between the two germline ends. The CDR3 loop spans 19 amino acids. The chain's CDR3 is CASSPRRGEPLSGANVLTF. The CDR3 coding sequence is TGTGCCAGCTCACCTCGCAGGGGGGAACCCCTCTCTGGGGCCAACGTCCTGACTTTC.

The chain combines TRBV29-1 with TRBJ1-3; 7 bases line up with TRBD1. Trimming at V came to 0 bases and at J to 0 bases, leaving 14 bases not matched to a gene. CDR3 length equals 19 residues. Germline V gene sequence: CDR1 SQVTM, CDR2 ANQGSEA. CDR3 DNA sequence: TGCAGCGTTGAAGATTACCTTTCTCAGGGGGTGAGCTCTGGAAACACCATATATTTT. Protein: CSVEDYLSQGVSSGNTIYF.

The V call is TRBV18, the J call TRBJ2-2, with 7 positions matching TRBD1. The CDR3 covers 12 residues. CDR1 is KGHSH, CDR2 LQKENI, per germline. The trim removed 3 bases at V and 8 bases at J, leaving 0 bases unmatched. The DNA for the CDR3 is TGTGCCAGCTCACCGGGACAGGGGGAGCTGTTTTTT. It yields the protein CASSPGQGELFF.

This rearrangement joins TRBV5-1 to TRBJ1-2; the match to TRBD1 covers 9 bases. CDR3 length: 14 amino acids. The ends lost 2 bases at V and 2 bases at J; junction bases unmatched: 1. Germline V lookup: CDR1 SGHRS, CDR2 YFSETQ. The CDR3 DNA sequence: TGCGCCAGCAGCTTAGACAGGGGGAACTATGGCTACACCTTC. It is translated as CASSLDRGNYGYTF.

CDR3: CASSRQVAGGYNEQFF. The CDR3 nucleotides are TGCGCCAGCAGCCGACAAGTAGCGGGAGGCTACAATGAGCAGTTCTTC. The chain has TRBV4-3 and TRBJ2-1; 10 bases map to TRBD2. The CDR3 is 16 amino acids. J was trimmed by 3 bases and V by 4 bases; bases with no gene match: 6. Per the germline V gene, CDR1 is LGHNA and CDR2 is YSLEER.

The chain couples TRBV2 to TRBJ2-7, with D possibly TRBD2 on 6 matching bases. Germline CDR1 is SNHLY and CDR2 is FYNNEI. This CDR3 has 15 amino acids. V lost 2 bases, J lost 0 bases, and 11 bases lay in between. Here the CDR3 DNA reads TGTGCCAGCAGTGAACTAGCGTCTCGCTCCTACGAGCAGTACTTC. It codes for CASSELASRSYEQYF.

The chain combines TRBV27 with TRBJ2-5; 9 positions match TRBD1. Trimming removed 5 bases from V and 7 bases from J; junction bases left unmatched: 11. CDR1 and CDR2 from the germline V gene are MNHEY and SMNVEV (reference sequence). CDR3 length: 15 amino acids. CDR3 sequence (DNA): TGTGCCAGCAGTGACTTCACAGGGGGCTCCGGGACCCAGTACTTC. Amino acids: CASSDFTGGSGTQYF.

The chain carries TRBV19 and TRBJ2-3, with D perhaps matching TRBD1 (5 bases). CDR3 length: 12 amino acids. V dropped 0 bases and J dropped 11 bases, with 9 bases sitting between them. Per the germline V gene, CDR1 is LNHDA and CDR2 is SQIVND (reference sequence). The CDR3 coding sequence is TGTGCCAGTAGTATAGATGACCAGGGGCAGTATTTT. This translates into CASSIDDQGQYF.

V usage is TRBV30 and J usage is TRBJ1-4; the D is unclear. Trimming left V 0 bases short and J 4 bases short, with 15 bases between. The length of the CDR3 is 16 residues. CDR1 and CDR2 from the germline V gene are GTSNPN and SVGIG (reference sequence). CDR3 coding DNA: TGTGCCTGGAGTGTCCGCATCTTGGCAGATAATGAAAAACTGTTTTTT. It translates to CAWSVRILADNEKLFF.

This chain joins TRBV6-5 and TRBJ2-3, with a weak D call TRBD2 (6 bases). This CDR3 spans 15 amino acids. The ends were cut back, 0 bases at V and 1 base at J, with 8 bases in the middle. CDR1 is MNHEY and CDR2 is SVGAGI in the germline V gene. The CDR3 nucleotides are TGTGCCAGCAGTTACTCGGGACTCGGCACAGATACGCAGTATTTT. Translation: CASSYSGLGTDTQYF.

The chain links TRBV4-3 to TRBJ1-1; 8 nucleotides agree with TRBD1. Germline trimming cut 2 bases from V and 7 bases from J; bases unmatched to any gene: 6. CDR3 size: 14 residues. The germline V gene has CDR1 LGHNA and CDR2 YSLEER. CDR3 coding DNA: TGCGCCAGCAGCCAAATGACAGGGGTAAGTGAAGCTTTCTTT. This sequence encodes CASSQMTGVSEAFF.

The genes are TRBV7-3 and TRBJ2-3; D is ambiguous. V was cut by 2 bases and J by 6 bases, with 9 bases left in between. Per germline, CDR1 SGHTA and CDR2 FQGTGA. The CDR3 runs 13 residues. This chain's CDR3 is CASSLAELDTQYF. For the CDR3, the DNA is TGTGCCAGCAGCTTAGCCGAGCTGGATACGCAGTATTTT.